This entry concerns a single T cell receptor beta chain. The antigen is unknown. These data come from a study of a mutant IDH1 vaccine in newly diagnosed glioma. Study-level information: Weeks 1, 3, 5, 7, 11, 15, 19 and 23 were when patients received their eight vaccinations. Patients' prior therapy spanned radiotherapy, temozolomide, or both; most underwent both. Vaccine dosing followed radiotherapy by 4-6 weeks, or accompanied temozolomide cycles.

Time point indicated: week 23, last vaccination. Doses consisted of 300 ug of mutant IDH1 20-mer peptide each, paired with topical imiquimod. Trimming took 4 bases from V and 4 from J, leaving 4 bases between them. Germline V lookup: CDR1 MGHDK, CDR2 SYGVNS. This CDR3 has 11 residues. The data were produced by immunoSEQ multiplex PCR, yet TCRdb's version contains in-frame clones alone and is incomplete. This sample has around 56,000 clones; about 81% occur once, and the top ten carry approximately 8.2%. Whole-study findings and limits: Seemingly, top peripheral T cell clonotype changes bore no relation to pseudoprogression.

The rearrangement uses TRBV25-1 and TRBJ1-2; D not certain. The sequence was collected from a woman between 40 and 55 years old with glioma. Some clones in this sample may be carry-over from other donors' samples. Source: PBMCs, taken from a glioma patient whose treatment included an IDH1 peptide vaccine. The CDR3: CASSALYGYTF. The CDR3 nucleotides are TGTGCCAGCAGTGCCCTCTATGGCTACACCTTC.